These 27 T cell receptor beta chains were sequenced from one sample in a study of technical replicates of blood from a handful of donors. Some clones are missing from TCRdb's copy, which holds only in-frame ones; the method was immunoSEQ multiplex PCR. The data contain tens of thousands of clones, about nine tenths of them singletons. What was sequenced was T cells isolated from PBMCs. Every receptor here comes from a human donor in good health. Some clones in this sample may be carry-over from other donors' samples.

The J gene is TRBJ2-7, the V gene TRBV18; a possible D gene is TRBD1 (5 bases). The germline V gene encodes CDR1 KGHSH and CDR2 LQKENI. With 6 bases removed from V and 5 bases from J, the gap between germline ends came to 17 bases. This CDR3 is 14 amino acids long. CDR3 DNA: TGTGCCAGCTCCCTGGCTGGGGCCCTGGACGAGCAGTACTTC. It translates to CASSLAGALDEQYF.

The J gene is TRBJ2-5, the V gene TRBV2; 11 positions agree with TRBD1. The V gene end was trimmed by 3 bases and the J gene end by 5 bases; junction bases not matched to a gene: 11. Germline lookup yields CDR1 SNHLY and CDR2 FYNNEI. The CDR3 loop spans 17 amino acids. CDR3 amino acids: CASSDWGDRGIGETQYF. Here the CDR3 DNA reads TGTGCCAGCAGTGATTGGGGGGACAGGGGGATTGGGGAGACCCAGTACTTC.

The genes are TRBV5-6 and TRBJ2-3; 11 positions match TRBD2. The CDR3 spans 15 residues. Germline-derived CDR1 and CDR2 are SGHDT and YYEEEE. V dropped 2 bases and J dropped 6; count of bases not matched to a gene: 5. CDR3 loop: CASSFVAGGPDTQYF. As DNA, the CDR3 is TGTGCCAGCAGCTTTGTAGCGGGGGGGCCGGATACGCAGTATTTT. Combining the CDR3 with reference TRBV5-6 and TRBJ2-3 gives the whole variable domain DAGVTQSPTHLIKTRGQQVTLRCSPKSGHDTVSWYQQALGQGPQFIFQYYEEEERQRGNFPDRFSGHQFPNYSSELNVNALLLGDSALYLCASSFVAGGPDTQYFGPGTRLTVL.

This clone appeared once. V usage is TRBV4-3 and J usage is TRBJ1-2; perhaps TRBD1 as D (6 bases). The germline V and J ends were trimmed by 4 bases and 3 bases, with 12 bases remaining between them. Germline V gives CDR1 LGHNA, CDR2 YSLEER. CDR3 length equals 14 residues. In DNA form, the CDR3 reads TGCGCCAGCAGCCGGCAACAGGGCGACTATGGCTACACCTTC. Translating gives CASSRQQGDYGYTF.

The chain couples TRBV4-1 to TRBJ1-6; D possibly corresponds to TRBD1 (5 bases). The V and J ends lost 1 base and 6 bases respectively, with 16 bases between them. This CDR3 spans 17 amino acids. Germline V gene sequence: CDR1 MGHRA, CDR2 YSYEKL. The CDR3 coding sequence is TGCGCCAGCAGCCAAGGACTAGAGGGACCGATTAATTCACCCCTCCACTTT. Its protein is CASSQGLEGPINSPLHF.

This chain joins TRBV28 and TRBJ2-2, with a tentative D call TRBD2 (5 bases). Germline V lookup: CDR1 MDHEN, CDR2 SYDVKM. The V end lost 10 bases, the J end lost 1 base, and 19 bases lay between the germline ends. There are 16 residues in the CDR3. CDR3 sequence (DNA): TGTGCCACCCTAGTTATAGGGAGTGGGAACACCGGGGAGCTGTTTTTT. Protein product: CATLVIGSGNTGELFF.

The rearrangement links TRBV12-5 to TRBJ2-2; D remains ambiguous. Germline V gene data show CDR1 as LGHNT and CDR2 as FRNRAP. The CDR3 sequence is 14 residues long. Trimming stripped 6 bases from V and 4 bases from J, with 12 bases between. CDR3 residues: CASGGSSGTGELFF. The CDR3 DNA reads TGTGCTAGTGGCGGCAGCTCGGGCACCGGGGAGCTGTTTTTT.

DNA of the CDR3: TGTGCCATCAGTGAGTCAGGGGGACCCACCTACAATGAGCAGTTCTTC. It specifies CAISESGGPTYNEQFF. The chain uses TRBV10-3 and TRBJ2-1; D perhaps matches TRBD1 (6 bases). Germline CDR1 ENHRY, CDR2 SYGVKD. Trimming took 0 bases from V and 2 from J, leaving 11 bases between them. The CDR3 contains 16 residues.

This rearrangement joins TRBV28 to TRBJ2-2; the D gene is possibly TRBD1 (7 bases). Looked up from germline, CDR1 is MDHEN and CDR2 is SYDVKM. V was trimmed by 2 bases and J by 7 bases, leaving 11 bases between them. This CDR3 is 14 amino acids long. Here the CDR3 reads CASSLRGTDGELFF. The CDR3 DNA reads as TGTGCCAGCAGTTTACGGGGGACAGACGGGGAGCTGTTTTTT.

The CDR3 region is CASTPSLMGGRYGYTF. In DNA, the CDR3 is TGTGCCAGCACCCCCAGCCTAATGGGAGGGAGGTATGGCTACACCTTC. The chain recombines TRBV5-6 with TRBJ1-2; no clear D gene. V dropped 6 bases and J dropped 5 bases, with 23 bases sitting between them. CDR3 length equals 16 residues. The germline V gene encodes CDR1 SGHDT and CDR2 YYEEEE.

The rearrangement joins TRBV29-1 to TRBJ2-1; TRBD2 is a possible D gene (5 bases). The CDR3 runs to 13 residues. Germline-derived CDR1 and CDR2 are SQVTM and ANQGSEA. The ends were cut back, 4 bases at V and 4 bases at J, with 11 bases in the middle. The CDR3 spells CSVASGGYNEQFF. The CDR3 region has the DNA TGCAGCGTTGCTTCGGGCGGGTACAATGAGCAGTTCTTC.

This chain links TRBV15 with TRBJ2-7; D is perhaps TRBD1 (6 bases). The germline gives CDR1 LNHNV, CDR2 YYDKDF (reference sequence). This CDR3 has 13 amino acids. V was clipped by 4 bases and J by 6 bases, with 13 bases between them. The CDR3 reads CATSTRQAGEQYF. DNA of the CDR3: TGTGCCACCAGCACGAGACAGGCTGGCGAGCAGTACTTC.

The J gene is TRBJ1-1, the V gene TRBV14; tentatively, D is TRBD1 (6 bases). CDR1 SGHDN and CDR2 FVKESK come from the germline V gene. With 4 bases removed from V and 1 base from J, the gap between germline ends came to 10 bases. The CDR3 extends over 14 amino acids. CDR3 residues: CASSLGAWNTEAFF. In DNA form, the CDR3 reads TGTGCCAGCAGCCTGGGGGCGTGGAACACTGAAGCTTTCTTT. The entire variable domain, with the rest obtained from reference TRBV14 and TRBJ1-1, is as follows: EAGVTQFPSHSVIEKGQTVTLRCDPISGHDNLYWYRRVMGKEIKFLLHFVKESKQDESGMPNNRFLAERTGGTYSTLKVQPAELEDSGVYFCASSLGAWNTEAFFGQGTRLTVV.

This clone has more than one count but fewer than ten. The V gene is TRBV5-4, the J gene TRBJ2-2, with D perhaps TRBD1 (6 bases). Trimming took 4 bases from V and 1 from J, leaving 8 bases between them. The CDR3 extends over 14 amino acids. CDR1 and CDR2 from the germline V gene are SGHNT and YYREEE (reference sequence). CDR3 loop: CASSPTGNTGELFF. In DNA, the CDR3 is TGTGCCAGCAGCCCGACAGGGAACACCGGGGAGCTGTTTTTT.

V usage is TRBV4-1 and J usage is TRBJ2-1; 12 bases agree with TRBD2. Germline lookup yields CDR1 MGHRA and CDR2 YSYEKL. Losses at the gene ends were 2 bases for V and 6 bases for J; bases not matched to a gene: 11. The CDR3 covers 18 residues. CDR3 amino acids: CASSQIGLAGGAFNEQFF. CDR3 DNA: TGCGCCAGCAGCCAAATTGGCCTAGCGGGAGGGGCTTTCAATGAGCAGTTCTTC.

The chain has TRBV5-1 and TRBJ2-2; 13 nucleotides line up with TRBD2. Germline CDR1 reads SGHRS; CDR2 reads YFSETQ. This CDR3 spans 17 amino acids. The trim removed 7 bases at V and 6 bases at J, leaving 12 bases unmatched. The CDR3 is CASESSGTSGAPGELFF. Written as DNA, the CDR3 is TGCGCCAGCGAATCTTCCGGGACTAGCGGGGCACCCGGGGAGCTGTTTTTT.

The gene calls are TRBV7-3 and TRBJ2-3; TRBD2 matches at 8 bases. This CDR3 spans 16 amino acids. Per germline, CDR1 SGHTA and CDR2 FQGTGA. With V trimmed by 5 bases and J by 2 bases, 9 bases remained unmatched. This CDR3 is CASSDVTSGSTDTQYF. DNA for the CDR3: TGTGCCAGCAGCGATGTCACTAGCGGTTCCACAGATACGCAGTATTTT.

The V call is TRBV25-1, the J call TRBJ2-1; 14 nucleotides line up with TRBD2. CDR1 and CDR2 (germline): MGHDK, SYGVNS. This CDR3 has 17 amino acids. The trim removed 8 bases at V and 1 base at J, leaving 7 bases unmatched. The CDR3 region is CASVPGLAGASYNEQFF. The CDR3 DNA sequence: TGTGCCAGCGTACCGGGACTAGCGGGAGCATCCTACAATGAGCAGTTCTTC.

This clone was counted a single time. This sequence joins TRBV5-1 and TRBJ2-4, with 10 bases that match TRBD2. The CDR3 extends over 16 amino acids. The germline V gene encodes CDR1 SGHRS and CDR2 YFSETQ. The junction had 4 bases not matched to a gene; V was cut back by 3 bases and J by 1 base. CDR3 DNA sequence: TGCGCCAGCAGCTGGAGCGGGAGGGAGGCCAAAAACATTCAGTACTTC. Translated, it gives CASSWSGREAKNIQYF.

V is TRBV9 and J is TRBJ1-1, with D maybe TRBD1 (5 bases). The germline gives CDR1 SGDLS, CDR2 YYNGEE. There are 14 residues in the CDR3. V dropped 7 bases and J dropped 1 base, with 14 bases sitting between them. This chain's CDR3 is CASGDPTANTEAFF. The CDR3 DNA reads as TGTGCCAGCGGTGACCCGACAGCGAACACTGAAGCTTTCTTT.

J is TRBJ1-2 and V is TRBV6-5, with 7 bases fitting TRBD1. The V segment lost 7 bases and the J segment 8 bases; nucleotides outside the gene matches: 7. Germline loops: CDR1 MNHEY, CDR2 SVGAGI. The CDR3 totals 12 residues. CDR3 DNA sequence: TGTGCCAGCACTCGACAGGGATCCGGCTACACCTTC. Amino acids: CASTRQGSGYTF.

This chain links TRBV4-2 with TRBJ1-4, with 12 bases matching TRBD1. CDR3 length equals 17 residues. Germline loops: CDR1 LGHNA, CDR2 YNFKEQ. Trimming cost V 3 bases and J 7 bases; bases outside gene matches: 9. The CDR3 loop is CASSHSGTGGSGEKLFF. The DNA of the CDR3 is TGTGCCAGCAGCCACTCCGGGACAGGGGGCTCGGGTGAAAAACTGTTTTTT.

CDR3 sequence reads: CASSVASGGYEQYF. The CDR3 DNA sequence: TGTGCCAGCAGCGTAGCCAGCGGGGGCTACGAGCAGTACTTC. The rearrangement joins TRBV9 to TRBJ2-7; 8 bases fit TRBD2. There are 14 residues in the CDR3. V was clipped by 0 bases and J by 3 bases; unmatched bases: 2. Germline V lookup: CDR1 SGDLS, CDR2 YYNGEE.

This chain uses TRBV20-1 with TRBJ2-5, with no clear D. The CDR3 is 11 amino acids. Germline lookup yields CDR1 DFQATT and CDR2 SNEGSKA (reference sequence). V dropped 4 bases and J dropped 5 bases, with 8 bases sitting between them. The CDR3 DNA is TGCAGTGCTATATCCCGGGAGACCCAGTACTTC. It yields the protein CSAISRETQYF.

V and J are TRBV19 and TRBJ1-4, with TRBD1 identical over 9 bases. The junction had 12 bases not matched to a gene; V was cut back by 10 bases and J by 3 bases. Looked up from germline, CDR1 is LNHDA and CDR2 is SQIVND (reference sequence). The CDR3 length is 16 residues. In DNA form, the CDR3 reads TGTGCCACCAAGACAGGGGGAGAAGTGGCTAATGAAAAACTGTTTTTT. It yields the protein CATKTGGEVANEKLFF.

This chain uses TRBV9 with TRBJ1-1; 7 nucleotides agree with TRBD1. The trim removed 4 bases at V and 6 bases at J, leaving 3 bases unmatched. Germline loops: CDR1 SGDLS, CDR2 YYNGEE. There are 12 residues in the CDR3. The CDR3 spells CASSTGQAEAFF. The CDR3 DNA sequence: TGTGCCAGCAGCACCGGACAGGCTGAAGCTTTCTTT.

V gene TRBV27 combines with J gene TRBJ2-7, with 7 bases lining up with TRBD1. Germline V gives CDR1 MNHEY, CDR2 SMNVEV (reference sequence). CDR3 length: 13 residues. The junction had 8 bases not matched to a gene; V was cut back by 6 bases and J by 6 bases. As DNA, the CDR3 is TGTGCCAGCAGCTTTAGGGGGCCGGGCGAGCAGTACTTC. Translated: CASSFRGPGEQYF.